Reported below is one T cell receptor (beta chain). No antigen is known for it. Gene names are the mouse ones. The read comes to an end 1 residue before the CDR3 does, leaving the germline J gene to fill in the end. The sample belongs to a study of tissue T cells after allogeneic stem cell transplantation. Study-level findings and limits: Only a limited share of tissue TCRs appeared in blood or spleen. The patient cohort was small and clinically heterogeneous, with limited sampling depth.

Sequencing used immunoSEQ multiplex PCR; TCRdb keeps in-frame clones, though not all of them. The table shows fewer than 5,500 clones, with roughly 46% occurring only once. Germline loops: CDR1 SGHLS, CDR2 HYDKME. Trimming shortened V by 0 bases and J by 0 bases, and 8 bases separated the two germline ends. The CDR3 extends over 15 amino acids. As to time point: mouse harvest day 7 after allogeneic transplant. Each mouse received 10^7 T-cell-depleted marrow cells plus 10^6 splenic CD5+ T cells by tail vein. The sequenced material came from gut tissue. The receptor was derived from a female BALB/c mouse given C57BL/6 T cells with graft-versus-host disease after an allogeneic hematopoietic cell transplant. The V call is TRBV12-2, the J call TRBJ2-1, with D hard to call. Here the CDR3 reads CASSLEGYNYAEQFF. The part of the CDR3 DNA that was read is TGTGCCAGCTCTCTCGAGGGTTATAACTATGCTGAGCAGTTC. The full variable domain, with the rest looked up from reference TRBV12-2 and TRBJ2-1, is NSGVVQSPRYIIKGKGERSILKCIPISGHLSVAWYQQTQGQELKFFIQHYDKMERDKGNLPSRFSVQQFDDYHSEMNMSALELEDSAVYFCASSLEGYNYAEQFFGPGTRLTVL.